This T cell receptor beta chain was sequenced in a study of blood T cells in healthy people across ages. Study conclusions and caveats: Naive CD4+ cell counts and diversity both ran higher in long-lived than in aged donors. TCR beta diversity, measured per million T cells, fell in a roughly linear way with age. In these data, TCR beta diversity tracked strongly with naive T cell percentage.

In its sample, this clonotype was seen many times. Its antigen is not known. Using a J-beta primer mix together with a sample-barcoded 5' primer, a second PCR was run for about 6 to 11 cycles. Each CDR3 protein is one row after TCRdb ran MiXCR on the 5' RACE reads. The sample lists 650,000 to 1,000,000 distinct CDR3 sequences, about 46% seen once, with 15% to 20% in the top ten. Every sample yielded at least 6.5 million isolated PBMCs. The ends lost 3 bases at V and 2 bases at J; junction bases unmatched: 6. Germline CDR1 is SQVTM and CDR2 is ANQGSEA. The CDR3 totals 14 residues. This chain connects TRBV29-1 to TRBJ2-5, with TRBD2 matching 7 bases. The origin of this receptor is an elderly man in good health. The sequencing input was blood. CDR3 in DNA: TGCAGCGTTGACGGGCTAGCGGTGCAAGAGACCCAGTACTTC. Amino acid sequence: CSVDGLAVQETQYF.